This T cell receptor (beta chain) was sequenced for a study of response to subunit inactivated influenza vaccine. Via MiXCR, TCRdb re-called the RT-PCR reads, giving one row per CDR3 protein. The sample holds about 650,000 distinct CDR3 sequences, 15% to 17% seen once. General study findings and limits: With each seasonal influenza vaccination, the authors suggested, few new T cells are recruited.

This clonotype was seen a handful of times. Its antigen is still unknown. CDR3 size: 15 residues. V lost 4 bases to trimming and J lost 0 bases; unmatched junction nucleotides: 4. Germline V gives CDR1 LGHDT, CDR2 YNNKEL (reference sequence). This sample comprised PBMCs from blood, obtained about 11 days after vaccination. The receptor comes from a man aged 50-59 years who received an inactivated influenza vaccine. J is TRBJ2-3 and V is TRBV3-1; 7 bases agree with TRBD2. This CDR3 is CASSPGTISTDTQYF. CDR3 bases: TGTGCCAGCAGCCCGGGGACTATTAGCACAGATACGCAGTATTTT.